The source of this T cell receptor beta chain is a study of blood T cell repertoires in COVID-19. Study-wide context: Material from acute and convalescent COVID-19 was sourced from the United States, Italy and Spain. Nucleic acid was either cDNA or gDNA, and it came from T cells, B-cell-depleted T cells, or PBMCs.

The CDR3 sequence is 14 residues long. In germline, CDR1 is SGHRS, CDR2 YFSETQ. V was clipped by 4 bases and J by 6 bases; unmatched bases: 7. Per the original methods: Amplification of reference gene primers was used by the study to estimate nucleated cell counts. TCRdb's copy holds only in-frame clones and misses some; the assay was immunoSEQ multiplex PCR. That table furnishes V, J and clone size, whereas the DNA furnished D and trimming. The repertoire has 55,000 to 75,000 clones, 85% to 90% of them found once; the top ten carry 4.1%. V gene TRBV5-1 combines with J gene TRBJ2-7; TRBD2 matches 10 bases. This TCR derives from a man in his fifties or sixties with acute or convalescent COVID-19. The specimen sequenced was peripheral blood. CDR3 amino acids: CASSGLAGVSEQYF. Here the CDR3 DNA reads TGCGCCAGCAGCGGTCTAGCGGGAGTAAGCGAGCAGTACTTC. The full variable domain, its missing parts supplied by reference TRBV5-1 and TRBJ2-7, is KAGVTQTPRYLIKTRGQQVTLSCSPISGHRSVSWYQQTPGQGLQFLFEYFSETQRNKGNFPGRFSGRQFSNSRSEMNVSTLELGDSALYLCASSGLAGVSEQYFGPGTRLTVT.